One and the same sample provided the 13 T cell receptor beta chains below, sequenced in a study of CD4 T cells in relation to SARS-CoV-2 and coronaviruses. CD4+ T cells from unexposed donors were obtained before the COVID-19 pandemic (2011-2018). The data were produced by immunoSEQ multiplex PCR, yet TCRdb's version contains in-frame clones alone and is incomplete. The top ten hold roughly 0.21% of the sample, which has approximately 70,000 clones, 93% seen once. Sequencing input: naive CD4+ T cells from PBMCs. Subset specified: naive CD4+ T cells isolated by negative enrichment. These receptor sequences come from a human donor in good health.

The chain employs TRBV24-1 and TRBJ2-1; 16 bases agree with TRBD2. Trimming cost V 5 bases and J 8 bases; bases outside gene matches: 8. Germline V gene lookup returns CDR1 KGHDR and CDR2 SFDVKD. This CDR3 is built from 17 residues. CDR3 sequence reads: CATSGPGTSGRAYEQFF. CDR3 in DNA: TGTGCCACCAGTGGCCCAGGGACTAGCGGGAGGGCCTATGAGCAGTTCTTC.

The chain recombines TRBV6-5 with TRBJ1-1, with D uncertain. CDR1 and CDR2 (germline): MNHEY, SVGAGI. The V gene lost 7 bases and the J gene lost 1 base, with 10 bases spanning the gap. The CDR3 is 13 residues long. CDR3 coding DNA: TGTGCCAGCACCCTTAGCCGGAACACTGAAGCTTTCTTT. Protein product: CASTLSRNTEAFF.

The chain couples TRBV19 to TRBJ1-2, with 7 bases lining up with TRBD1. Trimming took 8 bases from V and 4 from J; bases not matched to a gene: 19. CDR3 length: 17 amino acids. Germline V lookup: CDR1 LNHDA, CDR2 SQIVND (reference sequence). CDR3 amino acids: CASVGRTGNLFGYGYTF. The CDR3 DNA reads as TGTGCCAGTGTAGGCCGGACAGGCAATCTTTTTGGCTATGGCTACACCTTC.

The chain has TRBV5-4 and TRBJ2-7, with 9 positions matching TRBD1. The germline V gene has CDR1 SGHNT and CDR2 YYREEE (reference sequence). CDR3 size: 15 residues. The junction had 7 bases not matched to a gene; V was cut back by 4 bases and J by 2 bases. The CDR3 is CASSKGTGYTYEQYF. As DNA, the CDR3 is TGTGCCAGCAGCAAAGGGACAGGGTATACCTACGAGCAGTACTTC.

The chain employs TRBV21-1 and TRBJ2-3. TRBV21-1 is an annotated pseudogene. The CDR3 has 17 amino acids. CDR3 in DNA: TGTGCCAGCAGCAAAAAAGGGTCAGGGGAGGGCACAGATACGCAGTATTTT. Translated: CASSKKGSGEGTDTQYF.

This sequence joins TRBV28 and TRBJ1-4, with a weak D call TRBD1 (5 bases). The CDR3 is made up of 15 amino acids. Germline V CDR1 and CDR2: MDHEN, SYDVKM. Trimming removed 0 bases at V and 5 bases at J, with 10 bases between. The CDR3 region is CASSLWGRENEKLFF. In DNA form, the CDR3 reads TGTGCCAGCAGTTTATGGGGCAGGGAAAATGAAAAACTGTTTTTT.

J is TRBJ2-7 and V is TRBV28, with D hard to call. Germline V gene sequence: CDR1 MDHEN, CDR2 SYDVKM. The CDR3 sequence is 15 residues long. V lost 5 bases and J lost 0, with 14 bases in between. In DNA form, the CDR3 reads TGTGCCAGCAGTCCACCTCGGGCCACCTCCTACGAGCAGTACTTC. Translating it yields CASSPPRATSYEQYF.

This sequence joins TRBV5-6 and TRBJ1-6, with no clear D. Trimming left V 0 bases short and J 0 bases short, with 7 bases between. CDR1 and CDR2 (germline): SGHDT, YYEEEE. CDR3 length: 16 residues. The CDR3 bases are TGTGCCAGCAGCTTGGCCGCGAGCTCCTATAATTCACCCCTCCACTTT. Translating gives CASSLAASSYNSPLHF.

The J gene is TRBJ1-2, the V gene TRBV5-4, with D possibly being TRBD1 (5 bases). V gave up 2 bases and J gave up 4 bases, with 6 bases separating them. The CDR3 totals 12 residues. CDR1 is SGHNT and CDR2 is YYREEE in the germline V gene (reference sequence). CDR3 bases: TGTGCCAGCAGCTTTGGGGCCTATGGCTACACCTTC. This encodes CASSFGAYGYTF.

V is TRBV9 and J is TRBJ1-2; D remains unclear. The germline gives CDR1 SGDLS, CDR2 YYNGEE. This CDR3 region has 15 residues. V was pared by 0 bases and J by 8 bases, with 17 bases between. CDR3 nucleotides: TGTGCCAGCAGCGTAGCCCGAGGAGAGAGCAGCGGCTACACCTTC. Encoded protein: CASSVARGESSGYTF. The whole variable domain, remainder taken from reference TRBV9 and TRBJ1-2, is DSGVTQTPKHLITATGQRVTLRCSPRSGDLSVYWYQQSLDQGLQFLIQYYNGEERAKGNILERFSAQQFPDLHSELNLSSLELGDSALYFCASSVARGESSGYTFGSGTRLTVV.

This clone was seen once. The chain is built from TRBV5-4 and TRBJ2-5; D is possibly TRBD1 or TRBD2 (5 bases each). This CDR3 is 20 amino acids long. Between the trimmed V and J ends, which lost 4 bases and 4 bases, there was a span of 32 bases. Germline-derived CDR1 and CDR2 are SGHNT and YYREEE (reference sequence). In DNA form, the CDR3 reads TGTGCCAGCAGCCCTCCACCGGGACGGTCTTCCCCTACCGCCAGAGAGACCCAGTACTTC. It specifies CASSPPPGRSSPTARETQYF.

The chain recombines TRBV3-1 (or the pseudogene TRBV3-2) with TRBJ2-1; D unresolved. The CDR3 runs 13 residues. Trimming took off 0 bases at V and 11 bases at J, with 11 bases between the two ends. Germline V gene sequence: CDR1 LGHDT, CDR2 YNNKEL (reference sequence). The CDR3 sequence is CASSQDWRRKQFF. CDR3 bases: TGTGCCAGCAGCCAAGATTGGCGGAGAAAGCAGTTCTTC.

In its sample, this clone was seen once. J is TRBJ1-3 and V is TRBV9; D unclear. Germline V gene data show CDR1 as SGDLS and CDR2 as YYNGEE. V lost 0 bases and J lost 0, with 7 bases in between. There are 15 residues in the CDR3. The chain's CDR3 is CASSVEPSSGNTIYF. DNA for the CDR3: TGTGCCAGCAGCGTAGAACCCTCCTCTGGAAACACCATATATTTT.